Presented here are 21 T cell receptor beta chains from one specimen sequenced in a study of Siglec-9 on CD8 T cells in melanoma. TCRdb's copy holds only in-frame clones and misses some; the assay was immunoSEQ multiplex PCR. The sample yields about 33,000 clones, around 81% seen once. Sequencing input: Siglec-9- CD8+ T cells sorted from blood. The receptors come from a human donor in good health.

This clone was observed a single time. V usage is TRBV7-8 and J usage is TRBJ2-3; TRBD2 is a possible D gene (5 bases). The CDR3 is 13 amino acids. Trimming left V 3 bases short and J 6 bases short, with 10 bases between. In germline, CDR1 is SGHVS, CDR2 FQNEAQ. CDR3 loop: CASSLNPGDTQYF. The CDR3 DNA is TGTGCCAGCAGCTTGAACCCGGGGGATACGCAGTATTTT.

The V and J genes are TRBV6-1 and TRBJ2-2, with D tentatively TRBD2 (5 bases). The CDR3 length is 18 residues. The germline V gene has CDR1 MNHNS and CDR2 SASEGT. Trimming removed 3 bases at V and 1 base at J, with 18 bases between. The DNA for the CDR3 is TGTGCCAGCAGTGATCACGTCCGCCAACTAGGGAACACCGGGGAGCTGTTTTTT. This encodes CASSDHVRQLGNTGELFF.

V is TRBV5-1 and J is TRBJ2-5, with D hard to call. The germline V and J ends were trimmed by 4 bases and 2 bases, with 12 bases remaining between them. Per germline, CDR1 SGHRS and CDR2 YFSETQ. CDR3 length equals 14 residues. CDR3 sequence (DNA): TGCGCCAGCAGCCTGGTCGGCAGTCAAGAGACCCAGTACTTC. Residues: CASSLVGSQETQYF.

The CDR3 bases are TGTGCCAGTAGTATAGACGGCAGCTCTGGAAACACCATATATTTT. Amino acid sequence: CASSIDGSSGNTIYF. The genes are TRBV19 and TRBJ1-3; D unresolved. Trimming removed 0 bases from V and 0 bases from J, with 6 bases in between. The CDR3 totals 15 residues. Germline CDR1 and CDR2: LNHDA and SQIVND (reference sequence).

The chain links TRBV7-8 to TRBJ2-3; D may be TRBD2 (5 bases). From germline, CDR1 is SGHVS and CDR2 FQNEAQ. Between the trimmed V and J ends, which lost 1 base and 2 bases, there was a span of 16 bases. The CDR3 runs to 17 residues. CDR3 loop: CASSLDVYRDHTDTQYF. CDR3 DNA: TGTGCCAGCAGCTTAGACGTCTACCGGGATCACACAGATACGCAGTATTTT.

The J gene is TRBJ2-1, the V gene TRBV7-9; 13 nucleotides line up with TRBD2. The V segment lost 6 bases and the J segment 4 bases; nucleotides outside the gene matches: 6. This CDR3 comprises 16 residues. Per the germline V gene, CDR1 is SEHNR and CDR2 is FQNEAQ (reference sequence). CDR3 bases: TGTGCCAGCAGTCCACTAGCGGGGGGGATTTACAATGAGCAGTTCTTC. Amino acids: CASSPLAGGIYNEQFF.

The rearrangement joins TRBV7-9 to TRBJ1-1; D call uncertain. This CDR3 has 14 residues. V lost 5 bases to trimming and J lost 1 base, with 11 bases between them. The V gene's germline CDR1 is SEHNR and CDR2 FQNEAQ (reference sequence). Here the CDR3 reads CASSTFATNTEAFF. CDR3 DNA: TGTGCCAGCAGCACCTTCGCCACGAACACTGAAGCTTTCTTT. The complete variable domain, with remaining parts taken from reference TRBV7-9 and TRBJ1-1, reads DTGVSQNPRHKITKRGQNVTFRCDPISEHNRLYWYRQTLGQGPEFLTYFQNEAQLEKSRLLSDRFSAERPKGSFSTLEIQRTEQGDSAMYLCASSTFATNTEAFFGQGTRLTVV.

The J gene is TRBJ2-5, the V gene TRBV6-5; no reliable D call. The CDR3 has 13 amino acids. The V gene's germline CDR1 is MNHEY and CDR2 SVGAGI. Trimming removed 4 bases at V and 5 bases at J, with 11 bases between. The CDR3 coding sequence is TGTGCCAGCAGTTCGTCTGGGCTGGAGACCCAGTACTTC. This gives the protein CASSSSGLETQYF.

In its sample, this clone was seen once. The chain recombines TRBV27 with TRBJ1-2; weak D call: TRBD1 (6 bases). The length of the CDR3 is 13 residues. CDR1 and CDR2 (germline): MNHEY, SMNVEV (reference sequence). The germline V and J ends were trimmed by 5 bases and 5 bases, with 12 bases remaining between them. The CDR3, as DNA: TGTGCCAGCAGTACGGACAGTTTTTATGGCTACACCTTC. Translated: CASSTDSFYGYTF.

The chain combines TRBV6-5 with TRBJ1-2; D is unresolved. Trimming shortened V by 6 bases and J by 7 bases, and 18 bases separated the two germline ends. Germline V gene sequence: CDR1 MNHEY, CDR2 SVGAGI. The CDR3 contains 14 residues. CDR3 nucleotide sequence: TGTGCCAGCAGCCACCGGCCCCGGAGCAGTGGCTACACCTTC. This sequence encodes CASSHRPRSSGYTF.

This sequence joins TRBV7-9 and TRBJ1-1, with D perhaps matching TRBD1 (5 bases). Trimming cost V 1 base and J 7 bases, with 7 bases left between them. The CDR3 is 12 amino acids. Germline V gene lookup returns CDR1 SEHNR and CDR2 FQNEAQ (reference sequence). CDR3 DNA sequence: TGTGCCAGCAGCTTAGGGGGCCTTGAAGCTTTCTTT. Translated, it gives CASSLGGLEAFF.

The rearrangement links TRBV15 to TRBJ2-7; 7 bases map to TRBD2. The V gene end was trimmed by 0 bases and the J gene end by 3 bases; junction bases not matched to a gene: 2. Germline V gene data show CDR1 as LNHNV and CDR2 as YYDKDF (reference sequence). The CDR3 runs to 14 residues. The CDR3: CATSRDGGGYEQYF. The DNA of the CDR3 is TGTGCCACCAGCAGAGATGGCGGGGGCTACGAGCAGTACTTC. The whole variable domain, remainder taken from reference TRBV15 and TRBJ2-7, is DAMVIQNPRYQVTQFGKPVTLSCSQTLNHNVMYWYQQKSSQAPKLLFHYYDKDFNNEADTPDNFQSRRPNTSFCFLDIRSPGLGDTAMYLCATSRDGGGYEQYFGPGTRLTVT.

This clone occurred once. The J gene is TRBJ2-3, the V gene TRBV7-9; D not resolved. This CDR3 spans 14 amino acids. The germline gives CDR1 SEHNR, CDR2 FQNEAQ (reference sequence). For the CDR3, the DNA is TGTGCTCTTCACAGCAAGAAAAGCACAGATACGCAGTATTTT. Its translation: CALHSKKSTDTQYF.

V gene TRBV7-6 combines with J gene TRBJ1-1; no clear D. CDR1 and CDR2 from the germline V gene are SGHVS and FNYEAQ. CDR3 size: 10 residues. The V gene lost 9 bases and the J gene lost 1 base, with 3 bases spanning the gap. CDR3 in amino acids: CASGNTEAFF. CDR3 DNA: TGTGCCAGTGGGAACACTGAAGCTTTCTTT.

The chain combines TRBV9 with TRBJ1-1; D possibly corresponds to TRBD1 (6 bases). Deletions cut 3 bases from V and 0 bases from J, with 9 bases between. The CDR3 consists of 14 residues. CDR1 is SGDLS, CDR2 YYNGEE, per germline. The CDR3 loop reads CASSAQGMNTEAFF. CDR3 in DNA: TGTGCCAGCAGCGCCCAGGGGATGAACACTGAAGCTTTCTTT. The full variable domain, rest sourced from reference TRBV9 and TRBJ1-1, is DSGVTQTPKHLITATGQRVTLRCSPRSGDLSVYWYQQSLDQGLQFLIQYYNGEERAKGNILERFSAQQFPDLHSELNLSSLELGDSALYFCASSAQGMNTEAFFGQGTRLTVV.

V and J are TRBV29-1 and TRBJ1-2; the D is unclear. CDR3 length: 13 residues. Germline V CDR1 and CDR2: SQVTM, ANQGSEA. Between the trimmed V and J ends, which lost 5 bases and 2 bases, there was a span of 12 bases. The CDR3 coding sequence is TGCAGCGTTAAGGTCCCTAAGAACTATGGCTACACCTTC. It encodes CSVKVPKNYGYTF.

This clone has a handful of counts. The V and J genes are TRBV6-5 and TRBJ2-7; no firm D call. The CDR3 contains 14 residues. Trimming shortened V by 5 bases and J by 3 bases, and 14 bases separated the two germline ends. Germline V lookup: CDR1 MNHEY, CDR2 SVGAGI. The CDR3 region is CASSDPDTLYEQYF. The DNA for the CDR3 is TGTGCCAGCAGTGACCCTGACACCCTCTACGAGCAGTACTTC.

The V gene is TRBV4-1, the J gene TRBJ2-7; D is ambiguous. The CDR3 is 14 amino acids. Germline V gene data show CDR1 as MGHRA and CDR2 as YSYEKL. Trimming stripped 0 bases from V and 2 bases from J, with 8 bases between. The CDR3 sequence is CASSQDLHPYEQYF. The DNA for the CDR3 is TGCGCCAGCAGCCAAGATCTCCACCCCTACGAGCAGTACTTC.

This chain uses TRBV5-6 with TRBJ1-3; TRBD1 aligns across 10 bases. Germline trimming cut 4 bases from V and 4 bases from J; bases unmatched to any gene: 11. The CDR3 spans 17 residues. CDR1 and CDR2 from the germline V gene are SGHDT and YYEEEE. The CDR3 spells CASSHRDRGSRGNTIYF. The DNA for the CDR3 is TGTGCCAGCAGCCACCGGGACAGGGGATCTAGAGGAAACACCATATATTTT.

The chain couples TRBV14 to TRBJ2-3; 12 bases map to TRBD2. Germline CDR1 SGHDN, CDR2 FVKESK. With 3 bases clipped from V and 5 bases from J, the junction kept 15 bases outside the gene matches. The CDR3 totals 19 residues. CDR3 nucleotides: TGTGCCAGCAGCCAGGAGGGGAGACTAGCGGGAGAAGGAGAAGATACGCAGTATTTT. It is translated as CASSQEGRLAGEGEDTQYF.

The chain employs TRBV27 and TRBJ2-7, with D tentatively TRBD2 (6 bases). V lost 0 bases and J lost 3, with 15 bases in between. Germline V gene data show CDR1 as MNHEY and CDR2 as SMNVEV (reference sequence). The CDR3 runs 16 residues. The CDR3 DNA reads TGTGCCAGCAGTTTATCGTGGGGGGATACCCTCTACGAGCAGTACTTC. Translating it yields CASSLSWGDTLYEQYF.